Listed below are T cell receptor beta chains from one sample, sequenced in a study of CD4 T cells in relation to SARS-CoV-2 and coronaviruses. Their antigens are not known. Repertoires were generated with immunoSEQ multiplex PCR, while TCRdb's copy carries only in-frame clones and drops some. The profile shows about 43,000 clones, about 80% of them singletons. The sequenced sample consisted of naive CD4+ T cells from PBMCs, cultured in vitro. The receptors were sampled from an adult with COVID-19. Both conserved end residues are part of each CDR3. The D gene is left open where the match is weak. Not every row has a clone size; where given, it reads once, few, many or a size class.

cdr3_aa: CASSPPGRETQYF
cdr3_nt: TGTGCCAGCAGCCCCCCCGGTCGGGAGACCCAGTACTTC
v_call: TRBV28
clone_size: -
j_call: TRBJ2-5
cdr3_length: 13
d_call: -

cdr3_aa: CAIRTDRDNYEQYF
cdr3_nt: TGTGCCATCAGGACCGACAGAGATAACTACGAGCAGTACTTC
v_call: TRBV10-3
clone_size: -
j_call: TRBJ2-7
cdr3_length: 14
d_call: -

cdr3_aa: CASSYRATSYEQYF
cdr3_nt: TGTGCCAGCAGTTACCGTGCCACCTCCTACGAGCAGTACTTC
v_call: TRBV6-2/TRBV6-3
clone_size: -
j_call: TRBJ2-7
cdr3_length: 14
d_call: -

cdr3_aa: CASSLSAVRGPWLF
cdr3_nt: TGTGCCAGCAGTTTATCGGCTGTCAGGGGTCCTTGGCTATTC
v_call: TRBV27
clone_size: few
j_call: TRBJ2-7
cdr3_length: 14
d_call: -

cdr3_aa: CASSHPRKVQGRRTEAFF
cdr3_nt: TGTGCCAGCAGCCACCCACGCAAGGTCCAGGGGCGCAGGACTGAAGCTTTCTTT
v_call: TRBV7-9
clone_size: -
j_call: TRBJ1-1
cdr3_length: 18
d_call: -

cdr3_aa: CAWSSTSGTSTDTQYF
cdr3_nt: TGTGCCTGGAGTTCGACTAGCGGGACAAGCACAGATACGCAGTATTTT
v_call: TRBV30
clone_size: -
j_call: TRBJ2-3
cdr3_length: 16
d_call: TRBD2

cdr3_aa: CASSLAAGRGTGEETQYF
cdr3_nt: TGTGCCAGCAGCTTAGCTGCCGGTCGGGGGACAGGGGAAGAGACCCAGTACTTC
v_call: TRBV7-9
clone_size: -
j_call: TRBJ2-5
cdr3_length: 18
d_call: TRBD1

cdr3_aa: CASSLASGWGYNEQFF
cdr3_nt: TGTGCCAGCTCACTCGCTAGCGGATGGGGCTACAATGAGCAGTTCTTC
v_call: TRBV18
clone_size: -
j_call: TRBJ2-1
cdr3_length: 16
d_call: TRBD2

cdr3_aa: CASSWARSGRATKMGNEQFF
cdr3_nt: TGTGCCAGCAGTTGGGCGAGGAGCGGGAGGGCTACGAAAATGGGCAATGAGCAGTTCTTC
v_call: TRBV13
clone_size: -
j_call: TRBJ2-1
cdr3_length: 20
d_call: TRBD2

cdr3_aa: CASTPGRGGLTGELFF
cdr3_nt: TGTGCCAGCACCCCCGGTCGGGGGGGTCTAACCGGGGAGCTGTTTTTT
v_call: TRBV11-2
clone_size: -
j_call: TRBJ2-2
cdr3_length: 16
d_call: TRBD2

cdr3_aa: CASSLRGQGQLPLHF
cdr3_nt: TGTGCCAGCAGCTTGAGGGGACAGGGGCAGTTGCCCCTCCACTTT
v_call: TRBV5-6
clone_size: few
j_call: TRBJ1-6
cdr3_length: 15
d_call: TRBD1

cdr3_aa: CASSPLGGALTDTQYF
cdr3_nt: TGTGCCAGCAGCCCATTGGGGGGAGCCCTCACAGATACGCAGTATTTT
v_call: TRBV28
clone_size: -
j_call: TRBJ2-3
cdr3_length: 16
d_call: -

cdr3_aa: CASSVHPGQGSGYTF
cdr3_nt: TGTGCCAGCAGCGTGCACCCGGGACAGGGTAGTGGCTACACCTTC
v_call: TRBV9
clone_size: few
j_call: TRBJ1-2
cdr3_length: 15
d_call: TRBD1

cdr3_aa: CASSVGGSNTEAFF
cdr3_nt: TGTGCCAGCAGTGTGGGCGGGAGCAACACTGAAGCTTTCTTT
v_call: TRBV2
clone_size: once
j_call: TRBJ1-1
cdr3_length: 14
d_call: -

cdr3_aa: CASSDQGNNEKLFF
cdr3_nt: TGTGCCAGCAGTGATCAGGGTAATAATGAAAAACTGTTTTTT
v_call: TRBV28
clone_size: -
j_call: TRBJ1-4
cdr3_length: 14
d_call: -

cdr3_aa: CAIRSGTGDSTDTQYF
cdr3_nt: TGTGCCATCAGGTCCGGGACAGGGGATAGCACAGATACGCAGTATTTT
v_call: TRBV10-3
clone_size: -
j_call: TRBJ2-3
cdr3_length: 16
d_call: TRBD1

cdr3_aa: CASSYFDGWGARGYTF
cdr3_nt: TGTGCCAGCAGTTACTTTGACGGATGGGGGGCTAGGGGCTACACCTTC
v_call: TRBV6-5
clone_size: -
j_call: TRBJ1-2
cdr3_length: 16
d_call: -

cdr3_aa: CASSEQAGTEAFF
cdr3_nt: TGCGCCAGCAGTGAGCAAGCGGGCACTGAAGCTTTCTTT
v_call: TRBV10-2
clone_size: -
j_call: TRBJ1-1
cdr3_length: 13
d_call: -

cdr3_aa: CASKRRQGAKAFF
cdr3_nt: TGTGCCAGCAAAAGGAGGCAGGGGGCAAAAGCTTTCTTT
v_call: TRBV27
clone_size: -
j_call: TRBJ1-1
cdr3_length: 13
d_call: TRBD1

cdr3_aa: CATSRDRGYEQYF
cdr3_nt: TGTGCCACGAGCCGGGACAGGGGATACGAGCAGTACTTC
v_call: TRBV28
clone_size: once
j_call: TRBJ2-7
cdr3_length: 13
d_call: TRBD1

cdr3_aa: CASSLGPVPTNEKLFF
cdr3_nt: TGTGCCAGCAGCTTGGGACCTGTTCCTACTAATGAAAAACTGTTTTTT
v_call: TRBV11-1
clone_size: -
j_call: TRBJ1-4
cdr3_length: 16
d_call: -

cdr3_aa: CASSLGRQKNIQYF
cdr3_nt: TGTGCCAGCAGCTTAGGCCGGCAGAAAAACATTCAGTACTTC
v_call: TRBV7-9
clone_size: -
j_call: TRBJ2-4
cdr3_length: 14
d_call: -

cdr3_aa: CSVEGTSGSGNYNEQFF
cdr3_nt: TGCAGCGTTGAAGGGACTAGCGGGAGTGGGAACTACAATGAGCAGTTCTTC
v_call: TRBV29-1
clone_size: -
j_call: TRBJ2-1
cdr3_length: 17
d_call: TRBD2

cdr3_aa: CASSQRGQGIAGTNEKLFF
cdr3_nt: TGTGCCAGCAGTCAGAGGGGACAGGGGATCGCTGGAACTAATGAAAAACTGTTTTTT
v_call: TRBV6-2/TRBV6-3
clone_size: -
j_call: TRBJ1-4
cdr3_length: 19
d_call: TRBD1

cdr3_aa: CAWSVRSVYNQPQHF
cdr3_nt: TGTGCCTGGAGTGTACGGAGCGTCTACAATCAGCCCCAGCATTTT
v_call: TRBV30
clone_size: -
j_call: TRBJ1-5
cdr3_length: 15
d_call: -

cdr3_aa: CASSILRRSYGYTF
cdr3_nt: TGTGCCAGTAGTATTTTAAGGAGAAGCTATGGCTACACCTTC
v_call: TRBV19
clone_size: few
j_call: TRBJ1-2
cdr3_length: 14
d_call: -

cdr3_aa: CASSLMSGFEPQHF
cdr3_nt: TGTGCCAGCAGCTTGATGTCGGGCTTTGAGCCCCAGCATTTT
v_call: TRBV5-6
clone_size: -
j_call: TRBJ1-5
cdr3_length: 14
d_call: -

cdr3_aa: CASSYVLSEAFF
cdr3_nt: TGTGCCAGCAGTTACGTCCTCTCGGAAGCTTTCTTT
v_call: TRBV6-2/TRBV6-3
clone_size: -
j_call: TRBJ1-1
cdr3_length: 12
d_call: -

cdr3_aa: CASRNRLNYGYTF
cdr3_nt: TGTGCCAGCAGAAACAGACTGAACTATGGCTACACCTTC
v_call: TRBV6-5
clone_size: once
j_call: TRBJ1-2
cdr3_length: 13
d_call: -

cdr3_aa: CASSQGGLSGNSPLHF
cdr3_nt: TGTGCCAGCAGCCAGGGGGGGCTGTCTGGAAATTCACCCCTCCACTTT
v_call: TRBV11-2
clone_size: -
j_call: TRBJ1-6
cdr3_length: 16
d_call: TRBD1

cdr3_aa: CASSLALGAGNTEAFF
cdr3_nt: TGCGCCAGCAGCTTGGCCCTGGGGGCTGGGAACACTGAAGCTTTCTTT
v_call: TRBV5-1
clone_size: -
j_call: TRBJ1-1
cdr3_length: 16
d_call: -

cdr3_aa: CASNPIARVDNEQFF
cdr3_nt: TGTGCCAGCAATCCAATCGCGCGGGTGGACAATGAGCAGTTCTTC
v_call: TRBV28
clone_size: once
j_call: TRBJ2-1
cdr3_length: 15
d_call: -

cdr3_aa: CASRRGTDTQYF
cdr3_nt: TGTGCCAGCAGACGGGGCACAGATACGCAGTATTTT
v_call: TRBV6-5
clone_size: -
j_call: TRBJ2-3
cdr3_length: 12
d_call: -

cdr3_aa: CASSGTGAKGQETQYF
cdr3_nt: TGCGCCAGCAGCGGGACAGGGGCTAAGGGACAAGAGACCCAGTACTTC
v_call: TRBV5-1
clone_size: -
j_call: TRBJ2-5
cdr3_length: 16
d_call: TRBD1

cdr3_aa: CASSQDLRGVSSNYGYTF
cdr3_nt: TGTGCCAGCAGCCAAGATCTAAGGGGGGTCTCGTCTAACTATGGCTACACCTTC
v_call: TRBV4-2
clone_size: -
j_call: TRBJ1-2
cdr3_length: 18
d_call: -

cdr3_aa: CASSLLGQGRNQPQHF
cdr3_nt: TGTGCCAGCAGCTTATTGGGCCAGGGGAGGAATCAGCCCCAGCATTTT
v_call: TRBV7-2
clone_size: few
j_call: TRBJ1-5
cdr3_length: 16
d_call: -

cdr3_aa: CASSYSWGSNEKLFF
cdr3_nt: TGTGCCAGCAGTTACTCCTGGGGATCTAATGAAAAACTGTTTTTT
v_call: TRBV6-5
clone_size: -
j_call: TRBJ1-4
cdr3_length: 15
d_call: -

cdr3_aa: CASSQDPGRTQPGYTF
cdr3_nt: TGCGCCAGCAGCCAAGACCCGGGGAGGACTCAGCCTGGCTACACCTTC
v_call: TRBV4-1
clone_size: -
j_call: TRBJ1-2
cdr3_length: 16
d_call: -

cdr3_aa: CASSSRSGRAWNEQFF
cdr3_nt: TGTGCCAGCAGCTCCCGTAGCGGGAGGGCCTGGAATGAGCAGTTCTTC
v_call: TRBV9
clone_size: once
j_call: TRBJ2-1
cdr3_length: 16
d_call: TRBD2

cdr3_aa: CASSSQGTSGFKETQYF
cdr3_nt: TGTGCCAGCAGCTCCCAGGGGACTAGCGGGTTTAAAGAGACCCAGTACTTC
v_call: TRBV7-8
clone_size: -
j_call: TRBJ2-5
cdr3_length: 17
d_call: TRBD2

cdr3_aa: CASSQGRANAWTRAFETQYF
cdr3_nt: TGCGCCAGCAGCCAGGGGAGGGCCAACGCCTGGACTAGGGCGTTCGAGACCCAGTACTTC
v_call: TRBV4-1
clone_size: -
j_call: TRBJ2-5
cdr3_length: 20
d_call: TRBD2

cdr3_aa: CAWSEGHRGNTIYF
cdr3_nt: TGTGCCTGGAGTGAGGGTCACAGGGGAAACACCATATATTTT
v_call: TRBV30
clone_size: few
j_call: TRBJ1-3
cdr3_length: 14
d_call: -

cdr3_aa: CASSYSNVGAKAYEQYF
cdr3_nt: TGTGCCAGCAGTTACTCGAACGTGGGGGCAAAGGCCTACGAGCAGTACTTC
v_call: TRBV6-2/TRBV6-3
clone_size: few
j_call: TRBJ2-7
cdr3_length: 17
d_call: -

cdr3_aa: CASSLEGGAGGYTF
cdr3_nt: TGTGCCAGCAGCTTAGAGGGGGGGGCTGGGGGCTACACCTTC
v_call: TRBV11-2
clone_size: -
j_call: TRBJ1-2
cdr3_length: 14
d_call: -

cdr3_aa: CASSSAPRTSGRAYNEQFF
cdr3_nt: TGCGCCAGCAGCTCCGCGCCCCGGACTAGCGGGAGGGCCTACAATGAGCAGTTCTTC
v_call: TRBV5-1
clone_size: -
j_call: TRBJ2-1
cdr3_length: 19
d_call: TRBD2

cdr3_aa: CASSQDRGDTQYF
cdr3_nt: TGTGCCAGCAGCCAGGACAGGGGCGATACGCAGTATTTT
v_call: TRBV11-2
clone_size: -
j_call: TRBJ2-3
cdr3_length: 13
d_call: TRBD1

cdr3_aa: CASSSGGVNQPQHF
cdr3_nt: TGTGCCAGTAGTTCAGGGGGCGTAAACCAGCCCCAGCATTTT
v_call: TRBV28
clone_size: -
j_call: TRBJ1-5
cdr3_length: 14
d_call: TRBD1

cdr3_aa: CSVPGLAINTDTQYF
cdr3_nt: TGCAGCGTCCCCGGACTAGCGATAAACACAGATACGCAGTATTTT
v_call: TRBV29-1
clone_size: -
j_call: TRBJ2-3
cdr3_length: 15
d_call: TRBD2

cdr3_aa: CASSEILTLTSQYF
cdr3_nt: TGTGCCAGCAGTGAAATACTGACCCTGACTTCCCAGTATTTT
v_call: TRBV2
clone_size: -
j_call: TRBJ2-3
cdr3_length: 14
d_call: -

cdr3_aa: CASSEAPGQGLNTEAFF
cdr3_nt: TGTGCCAGCAGTGAAGCTCCTGGACAGGGACTGAACACTGAAGCTTTCTTT
v_call: TRBV6-1
clone_size: -
j_call: TRBJ1-1
cdr3_length: 17
d_call: TRBD1

cdr3_aa: CASSPQGLPNTGELFF
cdr3_nt: TGTGCCAGCTCACCACAGGGTCTTCCGAACACCGGGGAGCTGTTTTTT
v_call: TRBV18
clone_size: few
j_call: TRBJ2-2
cdr3_length: 16
d_call: -